The T cell receptor beta chain under discussion was sequenced for a study of cytomegalovirus exposure and HLA in healthy donors. Trimming cost V 5 bases and J 7 bases, with 15 bases left between them. This CDR3 region has 15 residues. Germline V gene lookup returns CDR1 SGHNT and CDR2 YENEEA. Primers for the PCR totalled 60 Vbeta and 13 Jbeta. Using immunoSEQ multiplex PCR, the repertoire was profiled, and TCRdb retains in-frame clones only, with some absent. The table includes roughly 190,000 clones, just under 75% detected once. Specimen: PBMCs. This clonotype was sampled from a young woman in good health and CMV-seropositive. V is TRBV11-3 and J is TRBJ1-6, with a weak D call TRBD1 (5 bases). The DNA for the CDR3 is TGTGCCAGCAGCGAATCCGGGACTGGGAATTCACCCCTCCACTTT. Protein: CASSESGTGNSPLHF.